The T cell receptor beta chain described here comes from a study of cytomegalovirus exposure and HLA in healthy donors. The CDR3 consists of 14 residues. V was shortened by 7 bases and J by 7 bases, with 14 bases between the two germline ends. In germline, CDR1 is MNHEY, CDR2 SVGAGI. PCR amplification relied on 60 Vbeta primers (plus 13 Jbeta primers). The repertoire was sequenced with immunoSEQ multiplex PCR; TCRdb's copy has only in-frame clones and lacks some. The table records approximately 160,000 clones, roughly four fifths of them present only once. Notes on this clone: Its antigen remains unidentified.

The study, taken as a whole, reports: A later analysis reportedly found that, within productive TCRs, an Asian-associated ancestry cluster had fewer N-insertions than the mean observed across the roughly 700 donors.

This clonotype originated in a man aged 25 to 40 in good health and CMV-seropositive. The sequencing input was PBMCs. The V and J genes are TRBV6-5 and TRBJ1-6; maybe TRBD1 (6 bases). The CDR3 here is CASKRGRGNSPLHF. The CDR3 bases are TGTGCCAGCAAAAGGGGCAGGGGCAATTCACCCCTCCACTTT.